This T cell receptor (beta chain) was documented in a study of identical twins. Each CDR3 protein is one row after TCRdb ran MiXCR on the 5' RACE reads. This sample has roughly 200,000 distinct CDR3 sequences, with 15% to 20% found just once. This clonotype was picked up a small number of times. The data also belong to a second study, concerning T cells expressing NK-cell markers. That work adds: What remained unclear was the HCMV specificity of expanded NKG2C+ T cell clones.

This sequence was found in a woman in her late teens or twenties in good health. Sequencing used CD8+ T cells sorted from blood.

The CDR3 protein is CSARIVREFGTEAFF. The CDR3 DNA sequence: TGCAGTGCTAGGATTGTTCGGGAATTTGGCACTGAAGCTTTCTTT. The chain uses TRBV20-1 and TRBJ1-1; D unresolved. V shed 3 bases and J shed 4 bases, with 18 bases lying between them. This CDR3 is 15 amino acids long. Germline V gene data show CDR1 as DFQATT and CDR2 as SNEGSKA (reference sequence).